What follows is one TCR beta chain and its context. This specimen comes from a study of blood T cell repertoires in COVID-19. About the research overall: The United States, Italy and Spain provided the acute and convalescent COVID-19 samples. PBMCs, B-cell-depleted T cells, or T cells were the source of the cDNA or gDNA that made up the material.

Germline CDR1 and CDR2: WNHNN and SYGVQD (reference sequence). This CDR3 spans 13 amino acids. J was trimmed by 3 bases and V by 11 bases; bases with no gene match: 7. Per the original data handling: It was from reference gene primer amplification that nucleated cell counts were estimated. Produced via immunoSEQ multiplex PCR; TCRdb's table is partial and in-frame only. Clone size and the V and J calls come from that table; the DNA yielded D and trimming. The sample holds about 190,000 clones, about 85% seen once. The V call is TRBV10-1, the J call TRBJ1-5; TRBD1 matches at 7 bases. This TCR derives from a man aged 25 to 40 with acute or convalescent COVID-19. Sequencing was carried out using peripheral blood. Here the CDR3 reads CAFRQGLNQPQHF. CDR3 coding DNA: TGCGCCTTCCGACAGGGACTCAATCAGCCCCAGCATTTT.